The 11 T cell receptor beta chains presented below share a single source sample, sequenced in a study of control samples from healthy donors and cancer patients. Sequencing was performed with immunoSEQ multiplex PCR; in TCRdb, only in-frame clones are kept and a portion is missing. The repertoire consists of some 99,000 clones, with less than 95% occurring once and the leading ten covering about 4.2%. The sample consisted of blood. The source of these receptors is a human donor in good health. The donor label of this sample is uncertain.

This clone appeared a single time. The chain is built from TRBV11-2 and TRBJ2-5; 7 nucleotides agree with TRBD1. Trimming took 0 bases from V and 5 from J; bases not matched to a gene: 6. The CDR3 loop spans 15 amino acids. Germline assignment: CDR1 SGHAT and CDR2 FQNNGV. The CDR3 here is CASSLDRGGQETQYF. The DNA for the CDR3 is TGTGCCAGCAGCTTAGATCGTGGGGGACAGGAGACCCAGTACTTC.

This chain uses TRBV3-1 (or the pseudogene TRBV3-2) with TRBJ2-2; a weak D match, TRBD2 (6 bases). Germline V gene sequence: CDR1 LGHDT, CDR2 YNNKEL (reference sequence). The V and J ends lost 0 bases and 4 bases respectively, with 15 bases between them. There are 17 residues in the CDR3. The CDR3, as DNA: TGTGCCAGCAGCCAAGATTTGCGGGGCCCAGGCACCGGGGAGCTGTTTTTT. It is translated as CASSQDLRGPGTGELFF.

This chain joins TRBV30 and TRBJ2-7; D unresolved. CDR3 size: 14 residues. Deletions cut 0 bases from V and 3 bases from J, with 12 bases between. Germline CDR1 and CDR2: GTSNPN and SVGIG (reference sequence). Written as DNA, the CDR3 is TGTGCCTGGAGTGTTGGAGCGCCGGGCTACGAGCAGTACTTC. It codes for CAWSVGAPGYEQYF.

The chain is built from TRBV15 and TRBJ2-1; tentatively, D is TRBD2 (7 bases). The CDR3 extends over 16 amino acids. Germline CDR1 LNHNV, CDR2 YYDKDF (reference sequence). Trimming took off 4 bases at V and 3 bases at J, with 16 bases between the two ends. CDR3 in amino acids: CATSKEGGVFYNEQFF. As DNA, the CDR3 is TGTGCCACCAGCAAAGAAGGGGGGGTTTTCTACAATGAGCAGTTCTTC. The whole variable domain, filled in from reference TRBV15 and TRBJ2-1, reads DAMVIQNPRYQVTQFGKPVTLSCSQTLNHNVMYWYQQKSSQAPKLLFHYYDKDFNNEADTPDNFQSRRPNTSFCFLDIRSPGLGDTAMYLCATSKEGGVFYNEQFFGPGTRLTVL.

The CDR3 DNA is TGTGCCAGCAGTCCTAGCGGGGGGAGGGATGAGCAGTTCTTC. Translated: CASSPSGGRDEQFF. This chain links TRBV28 with TRBJ2-1; 11 bases match TRBD2. From germline, CDR1 is MDHEN and CDR2 SYDVKM. With V trimmed by 5 bases and J by 8 bases, 5 bases remained unmatched. The CDR3 has 14 residues.

This clone occurred a few times. The V gene is TRBV6-5, the J gene TRBJ1-2, with D unresolved. Germline V gives CDR1 MNHEY, CDR2 SVGAGI. V was clipped by 8 bases and J by 4 bases, with 11 bases between them. This CDR3 is 12 amino acids long. The CDR3 loop reads CASFVEPYGYTF. CDR3 nucleotides: TGTGCCAGCTTCGTGGAGCCCTATGGCTACACCTTC.

The gene calls are TRBV20-1 and TRBJ1-6; D is perhaps TRBD1 (5 bases). Per the germline V gene, CDR1 is DFQATT and CDR2 is SNEGSKA (reference sequence). The CDR3 length is 15 residues. With 3 bases removed from V and 9 bases from J, the gap between germline ends came to 18 bases. The CDR3 here is CSASPPGEGSSPLHF. CDR3 DNA sequence: TGCAGTGCTAGTCCCCCGGGGGAGGGGAGTTCACCCCTCCACTTT.

The chain recombines TRBV5-8 with TRBJ1-1; D unresolved. Germline lookup yields CDR1 SGHTS and CDR2 YDEGEE. The CDR3 loop spans 15 amino acids. With 0 bases removed from V and 0 bases from J, the gap between germline ends came to 9 bases. This CDR3 is CASSLEAEMNTEAFF. The CDR3 DNA sequence: TGTGCCAGCAGCTTGGAGGCAGAGATGAACACTGAAGCTTTCTTT.

V usage is TRBV5-1 and J usage is TRBJ1-6; 7 bases map to TRBD1. The CDR3 loop spans 16 amino acids. V shed 0 bases and J 6 bases; nucleotides not matched to a gene: 6. CDR1 SGHRS and CDR2 YFSETQ come from the germline V gene. Here the CDR3 reads CASSLGSTGVNSPLHF. The CDR3 DNA reads TGCGCCAGCAGCTTGGGTTCTACAGGGGTTAATTCACCCCTCCACTTT.

Concerning this clone: The sample carries other DNA sequences with the same CDR3. DNA for the CDR3: TGTGCCAGCAGTTCCCTCGGACAGGTGAACTATGGCTACACCTTC. It encodes CASSSLGQVNYGYTF. The chain recombines TRBV6-6 with TRBJ1-2; 7 bases are shared with TRBD1. This CDR3 is built from 15 residues. Germline V gene sequence: CDR1 MNHNY, CDR2 SVGAGI (reference sequence). Losses at the gene ends were 4 bases for V and 2 bases for J; bases not matched to a gene: 7.

The J gene is TRBJ2-3, the V gene TRBV5-6; D not resolved. Trimming took 5 bases from V and 1 from J, leaving 8 bases between them. The germline CDR1 and CDR2 sequences are SGHDT and YYEEEE. The CDR3 runs to 13 residues. Here the CDR3 reads CASSWARTDTQYF. DNA for the CDR3: TGTGCCAGCAGTTGGGCGCGCACAGATACGCAGTATTTT.